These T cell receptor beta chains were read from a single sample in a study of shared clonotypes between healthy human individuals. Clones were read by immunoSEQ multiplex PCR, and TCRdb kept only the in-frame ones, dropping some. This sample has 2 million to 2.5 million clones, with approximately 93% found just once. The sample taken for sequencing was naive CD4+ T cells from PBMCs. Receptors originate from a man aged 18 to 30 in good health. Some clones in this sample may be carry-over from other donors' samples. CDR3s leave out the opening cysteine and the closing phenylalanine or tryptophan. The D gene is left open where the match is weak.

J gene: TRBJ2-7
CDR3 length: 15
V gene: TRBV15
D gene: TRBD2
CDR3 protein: ATSREILAGGPYEQY

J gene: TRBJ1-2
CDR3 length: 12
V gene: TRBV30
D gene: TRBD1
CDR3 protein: AWSLTGTGYGYT

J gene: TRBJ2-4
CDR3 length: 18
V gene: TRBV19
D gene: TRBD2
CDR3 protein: ASSKSGTSGRALSKNIQY

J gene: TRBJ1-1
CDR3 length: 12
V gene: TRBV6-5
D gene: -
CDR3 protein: ASLTRQGDTEAF

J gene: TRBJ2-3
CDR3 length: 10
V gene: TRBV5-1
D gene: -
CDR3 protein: ASSFTTDTQY

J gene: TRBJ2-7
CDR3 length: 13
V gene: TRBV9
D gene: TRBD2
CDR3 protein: ASSVEASGTYEQY

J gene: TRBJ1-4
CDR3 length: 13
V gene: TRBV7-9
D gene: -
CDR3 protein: ASSLVAGGHEKLF

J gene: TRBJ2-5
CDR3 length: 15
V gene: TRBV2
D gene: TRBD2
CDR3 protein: ASSEAGDYWYQETQY

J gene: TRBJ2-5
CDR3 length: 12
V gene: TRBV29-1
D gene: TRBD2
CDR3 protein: SVPLAGVQETQY

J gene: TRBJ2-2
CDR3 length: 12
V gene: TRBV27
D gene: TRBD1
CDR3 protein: ASSKTGLAGELF

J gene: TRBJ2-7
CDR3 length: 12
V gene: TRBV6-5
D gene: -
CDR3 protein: ASSATFSSYEQY

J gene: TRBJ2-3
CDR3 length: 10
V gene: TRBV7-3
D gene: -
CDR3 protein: ASSPIGDTQY

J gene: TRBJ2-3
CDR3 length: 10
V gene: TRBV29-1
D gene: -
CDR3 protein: SAALDPDTQY

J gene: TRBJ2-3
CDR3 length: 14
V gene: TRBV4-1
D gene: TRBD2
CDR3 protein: ASSQVASGGTDTQY

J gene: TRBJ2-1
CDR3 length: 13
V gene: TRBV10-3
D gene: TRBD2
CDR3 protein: ATTSGSPGGDEQF

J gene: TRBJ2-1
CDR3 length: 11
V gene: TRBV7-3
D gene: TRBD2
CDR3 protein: ASSVLAGWEQF

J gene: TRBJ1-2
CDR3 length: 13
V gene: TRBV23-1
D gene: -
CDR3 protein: ASSQFGQATYGYT

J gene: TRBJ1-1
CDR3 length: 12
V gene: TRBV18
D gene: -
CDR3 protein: ASSPTGPNTEAF

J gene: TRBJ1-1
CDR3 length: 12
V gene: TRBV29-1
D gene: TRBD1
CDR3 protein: SASRDRVQTEAF

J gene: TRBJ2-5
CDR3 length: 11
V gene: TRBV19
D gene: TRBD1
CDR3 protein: ASKGRGPETQY

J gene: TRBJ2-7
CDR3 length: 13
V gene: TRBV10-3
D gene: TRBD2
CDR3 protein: AIRGLAGRAYEQY

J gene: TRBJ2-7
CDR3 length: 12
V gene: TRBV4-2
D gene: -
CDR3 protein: ASSQDPRAYEQY

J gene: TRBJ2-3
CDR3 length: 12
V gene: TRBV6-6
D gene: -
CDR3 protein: ATNSGTGADTQY

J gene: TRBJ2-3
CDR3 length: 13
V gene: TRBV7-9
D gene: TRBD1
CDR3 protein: ASSSTTGGTDTQY

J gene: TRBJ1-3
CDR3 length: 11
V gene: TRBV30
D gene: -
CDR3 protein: AWRLFSGNTIY

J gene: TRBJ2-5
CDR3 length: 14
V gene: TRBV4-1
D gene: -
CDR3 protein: ASSQGQLLRGETQY

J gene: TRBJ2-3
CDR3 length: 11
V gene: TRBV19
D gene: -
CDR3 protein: ASSIAGTDTQY

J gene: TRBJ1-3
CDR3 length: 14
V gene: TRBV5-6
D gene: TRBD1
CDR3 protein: ASSLDRQGPGNTIY

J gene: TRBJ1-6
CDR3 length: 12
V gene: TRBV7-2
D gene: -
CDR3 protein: ASSLSGPRSPLH

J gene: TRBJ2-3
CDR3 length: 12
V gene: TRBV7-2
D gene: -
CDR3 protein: ASRMGYGGDTQY

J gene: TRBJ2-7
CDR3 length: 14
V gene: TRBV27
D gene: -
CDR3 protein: ASSNKLALGANEQY

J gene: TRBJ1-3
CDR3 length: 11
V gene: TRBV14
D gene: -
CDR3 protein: ASSQKSGNTIY

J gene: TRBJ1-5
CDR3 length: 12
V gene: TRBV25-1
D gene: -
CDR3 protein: ASSDSAGRQPQH

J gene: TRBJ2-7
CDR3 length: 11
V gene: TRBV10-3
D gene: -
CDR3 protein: AISGDGSYEQY

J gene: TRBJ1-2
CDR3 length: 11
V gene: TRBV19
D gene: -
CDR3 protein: ASTPSETYGYT

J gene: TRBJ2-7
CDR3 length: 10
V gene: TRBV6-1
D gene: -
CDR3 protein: ASSEHHYEQY

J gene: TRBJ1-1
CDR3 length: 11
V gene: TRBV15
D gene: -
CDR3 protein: ATSQRDIPRGF

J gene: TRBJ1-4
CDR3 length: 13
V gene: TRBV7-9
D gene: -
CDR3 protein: ASSTGSSTNEKLF

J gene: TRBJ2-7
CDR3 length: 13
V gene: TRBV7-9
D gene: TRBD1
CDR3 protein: ASSPAGTGLDEQY

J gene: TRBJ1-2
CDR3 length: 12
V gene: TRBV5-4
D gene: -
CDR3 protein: ASSSKGGNYGYT

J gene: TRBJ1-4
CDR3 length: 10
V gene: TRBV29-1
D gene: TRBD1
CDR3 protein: SAGTGREKLF

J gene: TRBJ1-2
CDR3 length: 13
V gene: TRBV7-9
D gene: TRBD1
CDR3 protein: ASSSASDRDYGYT

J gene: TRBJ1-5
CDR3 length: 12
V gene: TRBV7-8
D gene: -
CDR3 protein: ASSFAWSNQPQH

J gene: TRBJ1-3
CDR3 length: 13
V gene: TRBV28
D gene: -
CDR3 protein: ASSLIGTSGNTIY

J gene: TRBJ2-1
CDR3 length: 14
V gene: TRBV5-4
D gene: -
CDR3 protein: ASIPGGTSSYNEQF

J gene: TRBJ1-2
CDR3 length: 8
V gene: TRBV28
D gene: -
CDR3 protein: ASGPHGYT

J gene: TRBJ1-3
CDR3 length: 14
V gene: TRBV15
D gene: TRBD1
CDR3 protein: ATSRGGGTAGNTIY

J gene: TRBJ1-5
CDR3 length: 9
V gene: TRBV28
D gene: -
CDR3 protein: ASSFKQVQH

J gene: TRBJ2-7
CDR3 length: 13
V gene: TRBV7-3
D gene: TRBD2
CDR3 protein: ASSLTSGSSYEQY

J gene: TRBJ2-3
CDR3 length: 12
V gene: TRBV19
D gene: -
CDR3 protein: ASSRTTSTDTQY